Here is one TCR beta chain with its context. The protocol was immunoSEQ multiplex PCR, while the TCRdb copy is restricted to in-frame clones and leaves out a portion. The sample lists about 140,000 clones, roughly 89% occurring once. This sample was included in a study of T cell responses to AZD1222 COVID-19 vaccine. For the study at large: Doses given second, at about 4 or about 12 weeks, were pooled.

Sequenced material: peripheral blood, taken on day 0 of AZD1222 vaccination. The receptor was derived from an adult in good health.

The chain's CDR3 is CASSRDYQAPDEQFF. The CDR3 region has the DNA TGTGCCAGCAGCAGGGACTACCAGGCGCCGGATGAGCAGTTCTTC. J is TRBJ2-1 and V is TRBV5-6; 7 positions agree with TRBD2. The CDR3 contains 15 residues. After removal of 4 bases from V and 8 bases from J, the junction contained 12 bases not matched to a gene. From germline, CDR1 is SGHDT and CDR2 YYEEEE.